This T cell receptor beta chain was sequenced in a study of prognosis after radiotherapy for stage I lung cancer. Two-round multiplex PCR, the amplification method, yielded TCR beta CDR3 from genomic DNA. The first PCR round targeted every TRBV and TRBJ gene with specific primers. TCRdb reprocessed the multiplex PCR reads with MiXCR, giving one entry per CDR3 protein. This repertoire shows 13,000 to 15,000 distinct CDR3 sequences, 37% found once; its top ten account for roughly 40%. The CDR3 spans 13 residues. Germline lookup yields CDR1 MNHNS and CDR2 SASEGT. The junction had 12 bases not matched to a gene; V was cut back by 10 bases and J by 7 bases. The study's findings and limits: Differing TRBV and TRBJ gene usage was reportedly seen between patients with and without metastases. Unique TCR clone counts dropped after stereotactic body radiation therapy, from a median of around 10,000 to 6,900.

For this clonotype: What it binds is unknown.

V and J are TRBV6-1 and TRBJ2-7; the match to TRBD2 covers 8 bases. The sequencing used PBMCs, collected before or after stereotactic body radiation therapy (not recorded which). This receptor was identified in a donor of 50 years or more with non-small cell lung cancer. CDR3 in DNA: TGTGCCAACAGCGGGACTAGTCTTTCGGAGCAGTACTTC. It is translated as CANSGTSLSEQYF.